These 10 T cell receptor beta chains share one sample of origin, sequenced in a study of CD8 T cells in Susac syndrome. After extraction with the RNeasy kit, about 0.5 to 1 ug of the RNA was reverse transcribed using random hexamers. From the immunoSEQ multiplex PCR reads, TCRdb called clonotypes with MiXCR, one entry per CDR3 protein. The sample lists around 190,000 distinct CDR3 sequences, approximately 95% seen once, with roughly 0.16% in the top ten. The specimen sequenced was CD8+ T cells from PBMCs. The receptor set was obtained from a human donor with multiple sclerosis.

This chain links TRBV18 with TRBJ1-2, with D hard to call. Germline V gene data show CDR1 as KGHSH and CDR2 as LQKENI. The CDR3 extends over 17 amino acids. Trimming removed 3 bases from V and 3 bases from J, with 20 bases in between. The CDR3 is CASSPEQTPIVDYGYTF. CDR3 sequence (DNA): TGTGCCAGCTCACCGGAACAGACTCCTATAGTCGACTATGGCTACACCTTC.

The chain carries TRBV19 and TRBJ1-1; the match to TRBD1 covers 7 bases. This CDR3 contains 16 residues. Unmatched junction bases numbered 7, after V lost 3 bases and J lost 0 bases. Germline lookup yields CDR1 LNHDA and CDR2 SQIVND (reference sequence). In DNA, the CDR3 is TGTGCCAGTAGTATTCGGGACAGTACATTGAACACTGAAGCTTTCTTT. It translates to CASSIRDSTLNTEAFF.

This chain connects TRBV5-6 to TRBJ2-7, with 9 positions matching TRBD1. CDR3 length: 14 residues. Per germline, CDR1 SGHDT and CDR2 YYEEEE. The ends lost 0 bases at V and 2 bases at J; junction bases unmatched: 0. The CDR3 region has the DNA TGTGCCAGCAGCTTGGGGGACAGGGCCTACGAGCAGTACTTC. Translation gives CASSLGDRAYEQYF. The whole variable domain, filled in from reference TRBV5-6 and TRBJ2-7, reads DAGVTQSPTHLIKTRGQQVTLRCSPKSGHDTVSWYQQALGQGPQFIFQYYEEEERQRGNFPDRFSGHQFPNYSSELNVNALLLGDSALYLCASSLGDRAYEQYFGPGTRLTVT.

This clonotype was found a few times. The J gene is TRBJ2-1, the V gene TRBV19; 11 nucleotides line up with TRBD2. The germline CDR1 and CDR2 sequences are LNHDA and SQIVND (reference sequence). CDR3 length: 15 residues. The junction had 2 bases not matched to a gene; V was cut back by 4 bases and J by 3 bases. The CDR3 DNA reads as TGTGCCAGTAGTACCGGGACTAGCGGCTACAATGAGCAGTTCTTC. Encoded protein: CASSTGTSGYNEQFF. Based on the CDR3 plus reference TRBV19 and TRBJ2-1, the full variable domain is DGGITQSPKYLFRKEGQNVTLSCEQNLNHDAMYWYRQDPGQGLRLIYYSQIVNDFQKGDIAEGYSVSREKKESFPLTVTSAQKNPTAFYLCASSTGTSGYNEQFFGPGTRLTVL.

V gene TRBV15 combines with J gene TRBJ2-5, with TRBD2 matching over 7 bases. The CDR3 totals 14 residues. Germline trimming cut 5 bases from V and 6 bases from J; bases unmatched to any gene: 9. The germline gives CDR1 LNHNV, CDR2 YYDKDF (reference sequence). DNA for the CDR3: TGTGCCACCAGCGGCGCCGGGACTACACAGACCCAGTACTTC. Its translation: CATSGAGTTQTQYF.

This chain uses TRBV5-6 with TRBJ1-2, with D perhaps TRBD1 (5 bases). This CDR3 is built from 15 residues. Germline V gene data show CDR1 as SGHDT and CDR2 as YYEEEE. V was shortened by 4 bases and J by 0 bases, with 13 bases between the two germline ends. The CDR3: CASSEPGPPNYGYTF. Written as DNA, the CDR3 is TGTGCCAGCAGCGAACCGGGACCGCCTAACTATGGCTACACCTTC.

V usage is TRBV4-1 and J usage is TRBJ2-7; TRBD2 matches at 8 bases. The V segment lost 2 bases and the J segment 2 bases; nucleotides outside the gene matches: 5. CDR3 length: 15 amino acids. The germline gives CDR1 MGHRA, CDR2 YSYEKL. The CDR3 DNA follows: TGCGCCAGCAGCCAACCTACTAGCGGAGCCTACGAGCAGTACTTC. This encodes CASSQPTSGAYEQYF.

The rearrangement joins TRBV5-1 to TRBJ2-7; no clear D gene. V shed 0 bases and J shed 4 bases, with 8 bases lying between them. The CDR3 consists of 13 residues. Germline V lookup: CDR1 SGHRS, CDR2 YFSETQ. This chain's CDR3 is CASSLASVYEQYF. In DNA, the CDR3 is TGCGCCAGCAGCTTGGCGTCCGTGTACGAGCAGTACTTC.

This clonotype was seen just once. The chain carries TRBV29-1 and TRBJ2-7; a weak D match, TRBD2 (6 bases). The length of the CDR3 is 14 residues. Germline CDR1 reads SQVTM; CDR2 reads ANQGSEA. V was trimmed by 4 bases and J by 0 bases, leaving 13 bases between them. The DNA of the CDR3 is TGCAGCGTTGTGGGTAGCGGACTCTCCTACGAGCAGTACTTC. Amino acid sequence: CSVVGSGLSYEQYF.

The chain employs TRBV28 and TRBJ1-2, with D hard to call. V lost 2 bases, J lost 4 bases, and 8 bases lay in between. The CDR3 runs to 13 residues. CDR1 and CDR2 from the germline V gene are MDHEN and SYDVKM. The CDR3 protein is CASSLGRSYGYTF. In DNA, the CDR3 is TGTGCCAGCAGTTTAGGACGGAGCTATGGCTACACCTTC.